In this sample, the clone carrying this T cell receptor beta chain turned up a few times. The antigen remains undetermined. The CDR3 loop spans 19 amino acids. Unmatched junction bases numbered 8, after V lost 3 bases and J lost 1 base. Per the germline V gene, CDR1 is SGHNT and CDR2 is YENEEA. Each CDR3 protein is one row after TCRdb ran MiXCR on the 5' RACE reads. The table has 400,000 to 500,000 distinct CDR3 sequences, 15% to 25% seen once. This sample stems from a study of T-cell memory formation after mild COVID-19. Study conclusions and caveats: Some responding clones appeared in pre-infection memory, suggesting cross-reactive memory joined. Contracting clones localized mainly to CM and EM when CD4+ and mainly to EMRA when CD8+. Second-wave clones that peaked on day 37 lacked confirmed SARS-CoV-2 specificity.

This clonotype was sampled from an adult woman who had mild COVID-19 (a few samples of this study predate the infection). Cell type and time point are not known. The genes are TRBV11-3 and TRBJ2-1, with TRBD2 matching 14 bases. Sequencing was performed on PBMCs or a T cell subset sorted from them (not recorded which). The CDR3 DNA reads as TGTGCCAGCAGCTTTAGATGGGGACTAGCGGGAGCATCCTACAATGAGCAGTTCTTC. As protein: CASSFRWGLAGASYNEQFF.